This T cell receptor (beta chain) stems from a study of T cell repertoires in cytomegalovirus infection. At the level of the study: Used in the study were CMV epitopes, some recently identified and HLA-C-restricted, others well-studied and HLA-B-restricted.

This CDR3 region has 17 residues. With 0 bases removed from V and 0 bases from J, the gap between germline ends came to 9 bases. A single record per CDR3 protein comes from TCRdb applying MiXCR to the reads. The data hold about 890,000 distinct CDR3 sequences, with 30% to 40% observed a single time. Study results and caveats: It was HLA-C-restricted CMV-specific TCR beta clonotypes that dominated the response ex vivo.

With regard to this clonotype: No antigen is known for it.

This receptor was taken from a human donor in good health (CMV status not recorded). Some clones in this sample may be carry-over from other donors' samples. The sample in question was cultured CD8+ T cells from PBMCs, obtained from culture after CMV antigen stimulation. The rearrangement joins TRBV12-3 or TRBV12-4 to TRBJ1-6; D not certain. Written as DNA, the CDR3 is TGTGCCAGCAGTTTAGCTGGCGGGAGCTCCTATAATTCACCCCTCCACTTT. It is translated as CASSLAGGSSYNSPLHF.